A selection of T cell receptor beta chains follows, all from one sample in a study of blood T cell repertoires in COVID-19. The assay was immunoSEQ multiplex PCR, and TCRdb's table has in-frame clones only and misses some. This sample has more than 250,000 clones, with approximately 88% found just once. The material sequenced was PBMCs or T cells enriched from blood (not recorded which). The source is a woman aged 40 to 50 with acute COVID-19. CDR3s include the opening cysteine and the closing phenylalanine or tryptophan. The D gene is left open where the match is weak. A row's size may be missing; if present it is once, few, many or a size class.

J gene | clone size | D gene | V gene | CDR3 DNA | CDR3 protein
TRBJ2-3 | once | - | TRBV16 | TGTGCCAGCAGCCACCCCGACAGGCTAAGAACAGATACGCAGTATTTT | CASSHPDRLRTDTQYF
TRBJ1-1 | - | - | TRBV7-9 | TGTGCCAGCAGCTTGCCGAGGAACACTGAAGCTTTCTTT | CASSLPRNTEAFF
TRBJ1-5 | - | - | TRBV4-3 | TGCGCCAGCAGCCGCCACAGGGAACAGCCCCAGCATTTT | CASSRHREQPQHF
TRBJ2-7 | once | - | TRBV5-1 | TGCGCCAGCACCCTGGACTATTACTCCTACGAGCAGTACTTC | CASTLDYYSYEQYF
TRBJ1-3 | - | - | TRBV29-1 | TGCAGCGTTGAAGCCCCAGAAAGCTCTGGAAACACCATATATTTT | CSVEAPESSGNTIYF
TRBJ2-3 | - | - | TRBV10-3 | TGTGCCATCAGTGATGCTAAAAGTGCAGATACGCAGTATTTT | CAISDAKSADTQYF
TRBJ1-1 | - | - | TRBV5-8 | TGTGCCAGCAGCCGCGGTGGTGGCAGATGGAACACTGAAGCTTTCTTT | CASSRGGGRWNTEAFF
TRBJ2-1 | - | TRBD2 | TRBV29-1 | TGCAGCGGACTAGCGGATTCCTACAATGAGCAGTTCTTC | CSGLADSYNEQFF
TRBJ2-1 | once | - | TRBV4-1 | TGCGCCAGCAGCCAATCACCCCGAGGGCCCGGCGAGCAGTTCTTC | CASSQSPRGPGEQFF
TRBJ1-2 | - | - | TRBV19 | TGTGCCAGTAGTATAGATCTCGACAGTTCCTATGGCTACACCTTC | CASSIDLDSSYGYTF
TRBJ2-1 | - | TRBD1 | TRBV5-1 | TGCGCCAGCAGCTTGGGGGACAGCTACAATGAGCAGTTCTTC | CASSLGDSYNEQFF
TRBJ1-6 | - | TRBD1 | TRBV10-3 | TGTGCCATCAGTGAGTCACAGGGGTATAATTCACCCCTCCACTTT | CAISESQGYNSPLHF
TRBJ2-1 | few | TRBD2 | TRBV7-9 | TGTGCCAGCAGCGGTGGGCTAGCGGAGCCCTACAATGAGCAGTTCTTC | CASSGGLAEPYNEQFF
TRBJ1-5 | few | TRBD1 | TRBV18 | TGTGCCAGCTCACCGGACAGGGGACAGCCCCAGCATTTT | CASSPDRGQPQHF